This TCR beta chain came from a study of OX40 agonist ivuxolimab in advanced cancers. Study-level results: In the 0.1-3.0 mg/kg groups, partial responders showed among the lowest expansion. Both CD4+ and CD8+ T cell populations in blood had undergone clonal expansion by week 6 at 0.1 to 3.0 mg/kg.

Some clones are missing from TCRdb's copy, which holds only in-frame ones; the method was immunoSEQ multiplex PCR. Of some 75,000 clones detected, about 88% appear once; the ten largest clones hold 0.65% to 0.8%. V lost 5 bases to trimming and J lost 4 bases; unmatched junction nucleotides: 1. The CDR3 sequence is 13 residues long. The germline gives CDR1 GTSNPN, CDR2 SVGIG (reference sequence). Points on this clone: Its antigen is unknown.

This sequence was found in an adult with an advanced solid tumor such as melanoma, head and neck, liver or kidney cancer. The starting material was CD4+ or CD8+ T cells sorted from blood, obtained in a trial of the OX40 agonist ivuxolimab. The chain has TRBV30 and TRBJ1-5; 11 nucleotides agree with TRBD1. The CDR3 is CAWGTGGNQPQHF. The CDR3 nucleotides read TGTGCCTGGGGGACAGGGGGGAATCAGCCCCAGCATTTT.